This TCR beta chain was obtained from a study of neurological immune-mediated disorders (dated by TCRdb to between 2018 and 2021). Regarding the complete study: Peripheral blood TCR-beta repertoires from patients with HTLV-I-associated myelopathy (HAM/TSP), patients with multiple sclerosis, and healthy controls were compared in the study using UMI-based sequencing. Longitudinal HAM/TSP and healthy donors were sampled at 3 time-points each (about 3-40 month intervals). Of the 68 subjects in the cohort, some 15 were HAM/TSP patients, some 34 were multiple sclerosis patients, and about 20 were healthy controls. The roughly 99 TCR-beta libraries covered PBMC samples along with longitudinal samples, technical triplicates, and paired sorted CD4+ and CD8+ T-cell subsets. Here is what the overall study found, with its caveats: TCR clonal expansion was highest in HAM/TSP patients and lowest in MS patients, with MS patients falling below even healthy controls. No identical CDR3 amino acid sequences were found to be shared among expanded clones across subjects, suggesting that TCR-beta repertoires were private in all groups.

The sample's time point label is to be understood as: longitudinal time-point 1 (baseline). Libraries from unsorted PBMCs were made from 2 million PBMCs kept in RNAlater at -80 degrees C until RNA extraction. Peripheral blood was subjected to Ficoll-Hypaque density gradient centrifugation to isolate PBMCs, which were then cryopreserved in liquid nitrogen. To synthesize cDNA, template-switch 5'RACE was performed with a primer carrying a 10-nucleotide random unique molecular identifier so that each TCR transcript was tagged. Each sequencing run produced over 180 million TCR-beta sequences covering 15-18 subjects. The RNeasy kit was used for extraction of total RNA. The KAPA Real-time Library Amplification kit was used to amplify TCR-beta VDJ regions with primers targeting the TCR constant region and the 5'RACE anchor. A first PCR added sample indexes and Illumina adaptors, after which a second PCR increased the library yield. The roughly 650 bp TCR product was size-selected on a 2% E-gel SizeSelection system after Ampure bead purification. Library quality was checked on a Bioanalyzer, concentration was measured with Qubit, and libraries were quantified with the Kapa Library Quantification kit before pooling. Paired-end 2 x 150 bp sequencing of the libraries was performed on an Illumina HiSeq 2500. To increase sequence diversity, about 23-30% phiX was spiked into each library pool. The source study handled its data this way. The quality-filtered reads were processed with the UMI-based MiGEC pipeline, whose error correction step removed more than 80% of the raw TCR sequences. IMGT germline references were used for alignment of VDJ genes, and clonotypes were defined by a unique CDR3 amino acid sequence together with V-J genes. Clonal expansion, Shannon diversity and CDR3 relatedness were evaluated with VDJtools (CalcPairwiseDistances, ClusterSamples), while phylogenetic trees were built in CLCbio workbench. Using coefficient-of-variation modelling across technical triplicates, the study counted a clone as expanded if it had at least 8 unique UMIs. TCRdb reran the public reads through fastp at Q25 and MiXCR, keeping productive beta chains. Each entry is one CDR3 protein sequence, shown with its most common DNA and genes. TCRdb's processing, not the study's, gives the V and J calls here. The sample table holds around 71,000 distinct CDR3 sequences, of which approximately 14% were seen once. 4.6% of the sample is taken by the ten largest.

This clonotype was recorded many times. There is no known antigen for this receptor. The input lacks base qualities; no much larger clone sits a single base away. CDR3 length: 14 amino acids, cysteine to phenylalanine. Only the CDR3 region is kept as DNA, spanning 42 bases read in frame from base 1. V is reduced by 1 base and J by 4 bases, leaving a spacing of 10 bases between them. The germline V gene supplies CDR1 SGHTA and CDR2 FQGNSA. The sequenced sample was PBMCs. The chain joins TRBV7-2 to TRBJ1-1, with the identity of the D gene unclear. The sequence was obtained from a female donor with HTLV-1-associated myelopathy (HAM/TSP). The CDR3 loop reads CASSLGSIGTEAFF. In nucleotides, the sequence is TGTGCCAGCAGCTTAGGTAGTATCGGCACTGAAGCTTTCTTT.